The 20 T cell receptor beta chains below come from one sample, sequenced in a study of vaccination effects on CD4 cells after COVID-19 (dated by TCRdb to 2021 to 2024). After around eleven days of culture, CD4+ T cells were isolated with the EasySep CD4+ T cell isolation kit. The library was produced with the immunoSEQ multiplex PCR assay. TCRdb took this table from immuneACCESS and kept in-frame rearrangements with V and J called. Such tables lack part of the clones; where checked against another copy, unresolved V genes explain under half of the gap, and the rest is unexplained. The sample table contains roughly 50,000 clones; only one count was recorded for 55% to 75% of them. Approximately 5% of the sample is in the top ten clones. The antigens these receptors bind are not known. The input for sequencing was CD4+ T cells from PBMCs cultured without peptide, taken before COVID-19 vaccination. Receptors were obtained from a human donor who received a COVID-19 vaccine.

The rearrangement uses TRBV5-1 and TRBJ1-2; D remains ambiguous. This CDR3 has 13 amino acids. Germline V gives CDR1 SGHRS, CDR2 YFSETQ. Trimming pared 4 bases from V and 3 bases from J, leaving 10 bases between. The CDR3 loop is CASSETEHYGYTF. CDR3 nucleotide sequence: TGCGCCAGCAGCGAGACGGAACACTATGGCTACACCTTC.

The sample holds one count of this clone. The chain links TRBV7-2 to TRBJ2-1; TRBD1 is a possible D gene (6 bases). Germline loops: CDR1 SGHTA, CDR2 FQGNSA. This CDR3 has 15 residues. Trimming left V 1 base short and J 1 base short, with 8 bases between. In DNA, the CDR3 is TGTGCCAGCAGCTTAGGGCAGGGGTCCTACAATGAGCAGTTCTTC. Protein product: CASSLGQGSYNEQFF.

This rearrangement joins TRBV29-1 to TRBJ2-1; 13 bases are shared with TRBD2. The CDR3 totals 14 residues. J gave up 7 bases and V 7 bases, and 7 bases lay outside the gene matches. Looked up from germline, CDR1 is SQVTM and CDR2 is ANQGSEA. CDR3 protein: CSGGTSGIRNEQFF. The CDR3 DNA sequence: TGCAGCGGGGGGACTAGCGGGATTCGGAATGAGCAGTTCTTC.

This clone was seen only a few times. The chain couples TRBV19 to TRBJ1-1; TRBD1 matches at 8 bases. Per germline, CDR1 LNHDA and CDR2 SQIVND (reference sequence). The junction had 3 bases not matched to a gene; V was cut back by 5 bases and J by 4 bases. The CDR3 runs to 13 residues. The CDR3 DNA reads TGTGCCAGTAGTCCCACAGGGGGCACTGAAGCTTTCTTT. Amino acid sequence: CASSPTGGTEAFF.

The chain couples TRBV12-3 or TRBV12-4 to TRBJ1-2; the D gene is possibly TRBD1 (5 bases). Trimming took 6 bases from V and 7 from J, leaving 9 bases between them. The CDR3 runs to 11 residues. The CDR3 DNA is TGTGCCAGCAGGTCGGGGGGTGGCTACACCTTC. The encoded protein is CASRSGGGYTF.

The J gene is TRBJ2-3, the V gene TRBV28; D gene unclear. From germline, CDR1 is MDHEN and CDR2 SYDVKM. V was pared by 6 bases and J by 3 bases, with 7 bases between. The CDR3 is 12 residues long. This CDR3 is CASSPRTDTQYF. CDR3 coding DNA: TGTGCCAGCAGCCCCCGAACAGATACGCAGTATTTT. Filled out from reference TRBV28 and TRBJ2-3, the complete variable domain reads DVKVTQSSRYLVKRTGEKVFLECVQDMDHENMFWYRQDPGLGLRLIYFSYDVKMKEKGDIPEGYSVSREKKERFSLILESASTNQTSMYLCASSPRTDTQYFGPGTRLTVL.

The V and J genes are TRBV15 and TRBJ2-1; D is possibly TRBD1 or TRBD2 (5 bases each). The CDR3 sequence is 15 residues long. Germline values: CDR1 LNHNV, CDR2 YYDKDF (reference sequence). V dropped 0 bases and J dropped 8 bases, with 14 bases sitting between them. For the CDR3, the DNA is TGTGCCACCAGCAGAGATGTCGGGGCGGGCGATGAGCAGTTCTTC. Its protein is CATSRDVGAGDEQFF.

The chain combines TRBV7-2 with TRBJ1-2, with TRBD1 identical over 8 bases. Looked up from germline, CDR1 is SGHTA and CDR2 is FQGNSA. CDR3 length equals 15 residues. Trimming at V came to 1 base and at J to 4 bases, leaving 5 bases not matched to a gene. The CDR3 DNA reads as TGTGCCAGCAGCTTAGGACAGGGGCCTTCCTATGGCTACACCTTC. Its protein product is CASSLGQGPSYGYTF. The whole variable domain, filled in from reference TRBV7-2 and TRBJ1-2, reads GAGVSQSPSNKVTEKGKDVELRCDPISGHTALYWYRQSLGQGLEFLIYFQGNSAPDKSGLPSDRFSAERTGGSVSTLTIQRTQQEDSAVYLCASSLGQGPSYGYTFGSGTRLTVV.

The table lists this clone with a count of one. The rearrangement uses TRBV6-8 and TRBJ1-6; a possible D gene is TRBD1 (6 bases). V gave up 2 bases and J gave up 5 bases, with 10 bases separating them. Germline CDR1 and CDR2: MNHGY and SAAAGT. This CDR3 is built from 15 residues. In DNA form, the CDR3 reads TGTGCCAGCAGTTACAGCGGGGACAATAATTCACCCCTCCACTTT. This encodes CASSYSGDNNSPLHF.

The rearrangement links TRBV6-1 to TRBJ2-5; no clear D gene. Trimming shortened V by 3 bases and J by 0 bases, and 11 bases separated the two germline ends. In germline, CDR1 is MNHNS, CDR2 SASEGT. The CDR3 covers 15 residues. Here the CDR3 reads CASSDALRYQETQYF. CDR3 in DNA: TGTGCCAGCAGTGATGCCCTTCGGTACCAAGAGACCCAGTACTTC.

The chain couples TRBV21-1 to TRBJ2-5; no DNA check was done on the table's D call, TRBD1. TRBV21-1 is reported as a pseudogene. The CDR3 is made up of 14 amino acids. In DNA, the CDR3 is TGTGCCAGCAGCGATCCACAGGGTCTGGAGACCCAGTACTTC. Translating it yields CASSDPQGLETQYF.

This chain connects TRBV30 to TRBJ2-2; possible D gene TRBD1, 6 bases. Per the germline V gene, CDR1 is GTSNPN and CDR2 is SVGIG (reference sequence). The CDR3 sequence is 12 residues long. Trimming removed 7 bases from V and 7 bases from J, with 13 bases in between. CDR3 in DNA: TGTGCCTTCCAGAGGGGGATCGGGGAGCTGTTTTTT. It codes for CAFQRGIGELFF.

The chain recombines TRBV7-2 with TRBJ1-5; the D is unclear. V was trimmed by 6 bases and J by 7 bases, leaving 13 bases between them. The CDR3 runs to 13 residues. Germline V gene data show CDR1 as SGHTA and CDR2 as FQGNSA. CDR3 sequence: CASSRELGQPQHF. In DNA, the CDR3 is TGTGCCAGCAGTCGCGAGCTCGGGCAGCCCCAGCATTTT.

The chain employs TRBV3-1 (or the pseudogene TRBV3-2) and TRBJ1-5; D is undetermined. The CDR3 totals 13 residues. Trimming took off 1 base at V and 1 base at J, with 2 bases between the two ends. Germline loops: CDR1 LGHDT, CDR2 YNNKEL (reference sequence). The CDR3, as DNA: TGTGCCAGCAGCCAAGGGAGCAATCAGCCCCAGCATTTT. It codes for CASSQGSNQPQHF.

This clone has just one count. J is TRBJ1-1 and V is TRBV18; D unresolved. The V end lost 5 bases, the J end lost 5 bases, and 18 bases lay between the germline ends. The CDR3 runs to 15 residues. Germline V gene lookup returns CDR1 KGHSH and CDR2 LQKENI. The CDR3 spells CASSFGPGDFTEAFF. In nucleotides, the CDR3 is TGTGCCAGCTCATTCGGGCCCGGAGACTTTACTGAAGCTTTCTTT.

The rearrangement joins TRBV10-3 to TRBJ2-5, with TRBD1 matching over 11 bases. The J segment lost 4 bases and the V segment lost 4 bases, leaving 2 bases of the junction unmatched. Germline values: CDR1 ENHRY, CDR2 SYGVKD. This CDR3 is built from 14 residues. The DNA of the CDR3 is TGTGCCATCAGTGGGACAGGGGGCCGAGAGACCCAGTACTTC. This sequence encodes CAISGTGGRETQYF.

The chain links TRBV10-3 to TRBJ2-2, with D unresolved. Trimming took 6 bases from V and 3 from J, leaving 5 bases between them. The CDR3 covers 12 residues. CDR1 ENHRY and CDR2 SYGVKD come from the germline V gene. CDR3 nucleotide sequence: TGTGCCATCAGACCCCACACCGGGGAGCTGTTTTTT. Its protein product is CAIRPHTGELFF.

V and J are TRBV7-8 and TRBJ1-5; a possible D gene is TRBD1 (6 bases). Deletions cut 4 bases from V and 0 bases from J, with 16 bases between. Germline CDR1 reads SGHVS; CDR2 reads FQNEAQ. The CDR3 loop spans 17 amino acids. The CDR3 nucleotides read TGTGCCAGCAGCTCCCCACAGGGAACCTATAGCAATCAGCCCCAGCATTTT. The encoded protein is CASSSPQGTYSNQPQHF. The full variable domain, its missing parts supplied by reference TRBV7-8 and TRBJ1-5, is GAGVSQSPRYKVAKRGQDVALRCDPISGHVSLFWYQQALGQGPEFLTYFQNEAQLDKSGLPSDRFFAERPEGSVSTLKIQRTQQEDSAVYLCASSSPQGTYSNQPQHFGDGTRLSIL.

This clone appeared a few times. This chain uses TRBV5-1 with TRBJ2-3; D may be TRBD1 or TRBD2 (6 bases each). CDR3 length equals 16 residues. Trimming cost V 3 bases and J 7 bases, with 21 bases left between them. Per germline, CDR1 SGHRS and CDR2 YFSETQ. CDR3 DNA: TGCGCCAGCAGCTGGGTTTTGGGGGGCCGGTCAAATACGCAGTATTTT. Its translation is CASSWVLGGRSNTQYF.

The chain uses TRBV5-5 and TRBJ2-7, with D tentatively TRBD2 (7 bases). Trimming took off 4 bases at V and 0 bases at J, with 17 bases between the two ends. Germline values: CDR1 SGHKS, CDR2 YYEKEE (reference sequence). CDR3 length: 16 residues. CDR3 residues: CASSLGGGPSSYEQYF. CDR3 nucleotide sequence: TGTGCCAGCAGCCTGGGGGGGGGCCCGAGCTCCTACGAGCAGTACTTC. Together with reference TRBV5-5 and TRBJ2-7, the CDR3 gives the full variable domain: DAGVTQSPTHLIKTRGQQVTLRCSPISGHKSVSWYQQVLGQGPQFIFQYYEKEERGRGNFPDRFSARQFPNYSSELNVNALLLGDSALYLCASSLGGGPSSYEQYFGPGTRLTVT.